This T cell receptor beta chain is drawn from a study of radiation and T cells in renal cell carcinoma. Here immunoSEQ multiplex PCR was the method, and the copy in TCRdb shows in-frame clones only, minus some. Of 120,000 to 150,000 clones listed, approximately 87% are singletons. With 4 bases clipped from V and 6 bases from J, the junction kept 6 bases outside the gene matches. The CDR3 has 15 amino acids. CDR1 and CDR2 from the germline V gene are WSHSY and SAAADI. The time point: baseline pretreatment blood. Regarding treatment: 15 Gy SBRT to primary tumor, nephrectomy 4 weeks later. The receptor comes from a woman aged 50 to 60 with renal cell carcinoma. This chain connects TRBV10-2 to TRBJ2-3; 11 nucleotides line up with TRBD2. The sequencing used blood, collected from a patient whose treatment included radiotherapy and nephrectomy. CDR3 region: CASSVGPSGRDTQYF. In DNA, the CDR3 is TGCGCCAGCAGTGTCGGGCCTAGCGGGAGGGATACGCAGTATTTT.